This TCR beta chain appears in the sequencing data of a study of technical replicates of blood from four donors. Clones were sequenced by immunoSEQ multiplex PCR, and TCRdb holds only the in-frame ones, with some missing. The data hold approximately 94,000 clones, with 90% to 97% observed a single time. V was clipped by 9 bases and J by 0 bases, with 12 bases between them. The V gene's germline CDR1 is MNHEY and CDR2 SMNVEV (reference sequence). The CDR3 consists of 13 residues. Sequencing used T cells isolated from PBMCs. The rearrangement uses TRBV27 and TRBJ2-7, with D possibly being TRBD2 (6 bases). The source is a human donor in good health. Here the CDR3 DNA reads TGTGCCAGTTCCGGGGGAACCTCCTACGAGCAGTACTTC. Protein product: CASSGGTSYEQYF.